This T cell receptor beta chain comes out of a study of T cell responses to AZD1222 COVID-19 vaccine (dated by TCRdb to about 2021). As for the study more broadly: AZD1222 recipients with second doses at about 4 weeks or about 12 weeks were pooled, because spike-specific TCR depth and breadth did not differ between schedules. TCR sequencing covered some 240 trial participants: nearly 210 given two doses of AZD1222 and about 26 given two doses of MenACWY control vaccine. Enrollment into the trials was organized by age into subgroups of 18-55, 56-69 and 70-plus years, and those subgroups contained about 160, 30 and 59 TCR-sequenced participants, respectively.

Study-wide conclusions, independent of this receptor: In the small 56-69-year group, the increase in depth fell short of significance, most likely because of low power. Conclusions about previously exposed vaccinees are limited, since just five or six AZD1222 recipients were seropositive for SARS-CoV-2 at baseline. A significant rise in spike-specific TCR breadth and depth was observed after two AZD1222 doses relative to day 0 and relative to MenACWY recipients. Vaccine-associated CD4 TCRs spanned the whole spike protein, with dominant responses in regions 160-218 and 743-854. Participants were mostly white British, with more females than males. The authors suggested clonal diversity may have been underestimated. No day 14 peak-response samples were available, so repertoires were characterized only after the peak T cell response. Epitopes outside the regions mutated in the B.1.351 and B.1.1.7 variants were reportedly recognized by nearly half of the unique spike-specific TCRs.

Comments on this clone: Which antigen it targets is not known. Per-nucleotide qualities are absent, and no much larger clonotype sits a single base away.

The time point tag for this specimen amounts to: baseline before first vaccination. Samples from vaccinated people were obtained from the UK trials COV001 and COV002, which included a single-blind randomized controlled phase 2/3 trial of AZD1222 (ChAdOx1 nCoV-19) in healthy adults. For TCRbeta chain sequencing, PBMC samples from trial participants were taken at day 0 and at day 28 after the second dose. The CDR3 regions of human TCRbeta chains were subjected to immunosequencing. For the original study's pipeline: TCRs in the repertoires were compared against a reference library of SARS-CoV-2-specific TCRs that had been generated with the MIRA antigen-specificity platform. Breadth was defined as the fraction of unique TCRs that were SARS-CoV-2-associated, and depth was defined as the fraction of total T cells that were SARS-CoV-2-associated. Using the MIRA data, every spike-specific TCR was mapped to the spike region that the TCR reacted to and assigned to either a CD4 or a CD8 class. Log10-transformed breadth and depth values were compared by one-way ANOVA with Sidak's multiple comparisons tests. TCRdb obtained this table from immuneACCESS and retained in-frame rearrangements with V and J assigned. These tables miss some clones; where compared with another copy, unresolved V genes account for less than half of the shortfall, and the remainder is unexplained. D and trimming were read from the DNA, whereas the V and J calls and clone size are those reported in that table. In this sample the table shows over 85,000 clones, 86% of which occur a single time. The ten largest clones represent less than 6% of the sample.

V loses 5 bases of germline sequence and J loses 3 bases, and the interval between the two ends is 19 bases. From its cysteine to its phenylalanine, the CDR3 spans 15 amino acids. Only the CDR3 part of the read is kept: 45 bases, read in frame from the first base. In the germline V gene, CDR1 corresponds to SQVTM and CDR2 to ANQGSEA. This receptor was taken from an adult in good health. Sequenced here: peripheral blood, sampled on day 0 of AZD1222 vaccination. The chain employs TRBV29-1 and TRBJ1-1; possibly the D gene is TRBD1, per 6 matching bases. This receptor carries the CDR3 CSVWPHREGYTEAFF. Here is the DNA: TGCAGCGTTTGGCCCCACAGGGAGGGTTACACTGAAGCTTTCTTT.